Presented here are 11 T cell receptor beta chains from one specimen sequenced in a study of shared clonotypes between healthy human individuals. The table came from immunoSEQ multiplex PCR; TCRdb's copy has only in-frame clones and leaves some out. The profile shows around 1 million clones, around 80% of them singletons. Sequencing input: memory CD4+ T cells sorted from blood. This sample's subset: CD45RA-negative fraction. These receptors all come from a man younger than 35 in good health.

The gene calls are TRBV5-1 and TRBJ2-7; 8 bases align to TRBD2. CDR3 length equals 16 residues. Trimming at V came to 4 bases and at J to 6 bases, leaving 15 bases not matched to a gene. Germline CDR1 reads SGHRS; CDR2 reads YFSETQ. The DNA of the CDR3 is TGCGCCAGCAGCCAAAAGGTAGGAGCGGGAGAAGGCGAGCAGTACTTC. This encodes CASSQKVGAGEGEQYF.

The gene calls are TRBV19 and TRBJ1-6; D perhaps matches TRBD1 (5 bases). With 9 bases removed from V and 7 bases from J, the gap between germline ends came to 10 bases. Germline assignment: CDR1 LNHDA and CDR2 SQIVND (reference sequence). The length of the CDR3 is 12 residues. The CDR3 sequence is CASRDVNSPLHF. CDR3 nucleotides: TGTGCCAGCCGGGACGTGAATTCACCCCTCCACTTT. The full variable domain, its missing parts supplied by reference TRBV19 and TRBJ1-6, is DGGITQSPKYLFRKEGQNVTLSCEQNLNHDAMYWYRQDPGQGLRLIYYSQIVNDFQKGDIAEGYSVSREKKESFPLTVTSAQKNPTAFYLCASRDVNSPLHFGNGTRLTVT.

This clone turned up a few times. This chain uses TRBV5-4 with TRBJ1-2, with D possibly TRBD1 on 6 matching bases. Germline CDR1 SGHNT, CDR2 YYREEE (reference sequence). CDR3 size: 16 residues. V lost 0 bases to trimming and J lost 3 bases, with 15 bases between them. The CDR3 region has the DNA TGTGCCAGCAGCTTGGAAGGGAGGGGGACATACTATGGCTACACCTTC. The encoded protein is CASSLEGRGTYYGYTF.

The chain employs TRBV19 and TRBJ1-2; the match to TRBD1 covers 8 bases. V lost 9 bases, J lost 2 bases, and 11 bases stayed unmatched. This CDR3 comprises 15 residues. The V gene's germline CDR1 is LNHDA and CDR2 SQIVND (reference sequence). CDR3 region: CASGGQGAVNYGYTF. CDR3 sequence (DNA): TGTGCCAGCGGGGGTCAGGGGGCTGTCAACTATGGCTACACCTTC.

V usage is TRBV11-2 and J usage is TRBJ1-1; D is ambiguous. V was clipped by 0 bases and J by 3 bases, with 11 bases between them. The CDR3 consists of 15 residues. Germline V gene lookup returns CDR1 SGHAT and CDR2 FQNNGV. This CDR3 is CASSLDGHGYTEAFF. Here the CDR3 DNA reads TGTGCCAGCAGCTTAGATGGGCACGGGTACACTGAAGCTTTCTTT.

This clone was detected many times. The V call is TRBV30, the J call TRBJ2-3; weak D call: TRBD2 (6 bases). CDR1 is GTSNPN and CDR2 is SVGIG in the germline V gene (reference sequence). The CDR3 runs 14 residues. V lost 7 bases and J 2 bases, leaving 16 bases between the germline ends. DNA of the CDR3: TGTGCCTTCACGGGGCGGGGCGCCACAGATACGCAGTATTTT. This translates into CAFTGRGATDTQYF. The whole variable domain, remainder taken from reference TRBV30 and TRBJ2-3, is SQTIHQWPATLVQPVGSPLSLECTVEGTSNPNLYWYRQAAGRGLQLLFYSVGIGQISSEVPQNLSASRPQDRQFILSSKKLLLSDSGFYLCAFTGRGATDTQYFGPGTRLTVL.

This clone was detected only once. The chain recombines TRBV5-1 with TRBJ2-3; TRBD1 aligns across 7 bases. The germline gives CDR1 SGHRS, CDR2 YFSETQ. V trimming: 7 bases; J trimming: 6 bases; junction bases outside the gene matches: 11. This CDR3 comprises 14 residues. The CDR3 is CASGDRDSMDTQYF. The DNA for the CDR3 is TGCGCCAGCGGCGACAGGGATTCGATGGATACGCAGTATTTT.

Only one count was recorded for this clone. The chain joins TRBV7-3 to TRBJ1-1; D is perhaps TRBD1 (6 bases). V was clipped by 2 bases and J by 7 bases, with 11 bases between them. The length of the CDR3 is 13 residues. The germline V gene encodes CDR1 SGHTA and CDR2 FQGTGA. The CDR3 spells CASSLDLTGEAFF. CDR3 nucleotides: TGTGCCAGCAGCTTAGACCTGACAGGTGAAGCTTTCTTT.

The chain has TRBV27 and TRBJ1-1; 11 bases line up with TRBD1. CDR1 MNHEY and CDR2 SMNVEV come from the germline V gene (reference sequence). V lost 5 bases, J lost 5 bases, and 7 bases stayed unmatched. This CDR3 has 15 amino acids. This CDR3 reads CASSADRGRVTEAFF. The DNA for the CDR3 is TGTGCCAGCAGTGCGGACAGGGGGCGAGTTACTGAAGCTTTCTTT.

This chain links TRBV10-3 with TRBJ2-3; possibly TRBD1 for D (6 bases). Trimming stripped 4 bases from V and 4 bases from J, with 9 bases between. Looked up from germline, CDR1 is ENHRY and CDR2 is SYGVKD. CDR3 length equals 13 residues. Here the CDR3 DNA reads TGTGCCATCAGTGGGCAGGGGCCAGATACGCAGTATTTT. It yields the protein CAISGQGPDTQYF.

This clone was observed a few times. Other DNA sequences within the sample encode an identical CDR3. J is TRBJ1-5 and V is TRBV6-5, with a possible D match to TRBD1 (5 bases). The CDR3 loop spans 13 amino acids. In germline, CDR1 is MNHEY, CDR2 SVGAGI. V lost 5 bases, J lost 7 bases, and 12 bases lay in between. CDR3 DNA sequence: TGTGCCAGCAGTGGAGGGGATGGGCAGCCCCAGCATTTT. The encoded protein is CASSGGDGQPQHF.